This T cell receptor beta chain came from a study of blood T cell repertoires in COVID-19. Study details: Donors in the United States, Italy and Spain gave samples during acute or convalescent COVID-19.

Germline CDR1 and CDR2: LGHDT and YNNKEL (reference sequence). V was pared by 4 bases and J by 8 bases, with 8 bases of the junction left unmatched. The CDR3 runs 16 residues. Study members were between about 18 and 100 years old and lived in 24 US regions. Original processing notes: Amplifying reference gene primers gave estimates of nucleated cell counts. Using immunoSEQ multiplex PCR, the repertoire was profiled, and TCRdb retains in-frame clones only, with some absent. That table furnishes V, J and clone size, whereas the DNA furnished D and trimming. The sample contains some 270,000 clones, roughly 91% of which appear only once.

This chain uses TRBV3-1 (or the pseudogene TRBV3-2) with TRBJ2-2, with TRBD2 identical over 12 bases. The source is a woman in her fifties or sixties who had recovered from COVID-19. Sequenced: PBMCs or T cells enriched from blood (not recorded which). In DNA form, the CDR3 reads TGTGCCAGCAGCCTGCTAGCGGGAGGGGCAAAAGGGGAGCTGTTTTTT. Translation: CASSLLAGGAKGELFF.